This T cell receptor beta chain is from a study of T cell repertoires in cytomegalovirus infection. At the level of the study: Public signatures in TCR beta pointed to CMV infection and matching HLA type.

TCRdb re-derived calls from the reads in MiXCR, one entry per CDR3 protein. This sample has around 450,000 distinct CDR3 sequences, with approximately 32% found just once. Study findings and constraints: Ex vivo responses were dominated by HLA-C-restricted CMV-specific TCR beta clonotypes. The cumulative frequency of public TCR beta families identified carriers of CMV plus the relevant HLA.

The table lists this clonotype with a few counts. Its antigen remains unidentified. Germline V gene lookup returns CDR1 MDHEN and CDR2 SYDVKM. Trimming stripped 7 bases from V and 4 bases from J, with 11 bases between. This CDR3 is 12 amino acids long. This chain uses TRBV28 with TRBJ2-7; the D is unclear. The clonotype was recovered from a human donor in good health (CMV status not recorded). Some clones in this sample may be carry-over from other donors' samples. The sequenced sample was PBMCs. The CDR3 sequence: CASTPGPYEQYF. The CDR3, as DNA: TGTGCCAGCACCCCCGGGCCGTACGAGCAGTACTTC.